These 17 T cell receptor gamma chains were all obtained from the same sample, sequenced in a study of human gamma delta and Vdelta1 T cells. TCRdb processed the PCR reads again with the CATT caller. The sample records 5,000 or so gamma-chain clones, under 35% being singletons. Their antigens remain unidentified. Sequenced: Vdelta1 gamma-delta T cells from blood grown in culture (DOT cells). All receptors derive from a human donor in good health.

The rearrangement joins TRGV2 to TRGJ1 or TRGJ2. This CDR3 contains 15 residues. Germline-derived CDR1 and CDR2 are EGSNGY and YDSYNSKV. V was clipped by 0 bases and J by 2 bases; unmatched bases: 7. CDR3 bases: TGTGCCACCTGGGACGGGCCCTCGGATTATTATAAGAAACTCTTT. Amino acid sequence: CATWDGPSDYYKKLF.

The chain has TRGV9 and TRGJ1 or TRGJ2. The germline V gene encodes CDR1 GITISATS and CDR2 ISYDGTV (reference sequence). With 3 bases clipped from V and 2 bases from J, the junction kept 4 bases outside the gene matches. The CDR3 spans 13 residues. CDR3 bases: TGTGCCTTGTGGGAGCGATATTATTATAAGAAACTCTTT. Amino acid sequence: CALWERYYYKKLF.

This clone turned up a few times. V gene TRGV4 combines with J gene TRGJ1 or TRGJ2. V dropped 4 bases and J dropped 7; count of bases not matched to a gene: 13. This CDR3 region has 14 residues. CDR1 is EGSTGY and CDR2 is YDSYTSSV in the germline V gene. CDR3 nucleotide sequence: TGTGCCACCTGGGACGGGCCTCGGGAATATAAGAAACTCTTT. Amino acids: CATWDGPREYKKLF.

This clone has only a few counts. V gene TRGV4 combines with J gene TRGJ1 or TRGJ2. The CDR3 is 13 amino acids. The trim removed 4 bases at V and 8 bases at J, leaving 11 bases unmatched. Germline V CDR1 and CDR2: EGSTGY, YDSYTSSV. The CDR3 DNA follows: TGTGCCACCTGGGACGGGCGATGTCATAAGAAACTCTTT. This gives the protein CATWDGRCHKKLF.

About this clone: A read error may explain this, as a much larger clone is one base away. V is TRGV4 and J is TRGJ1 or TRGJ2. CDR3 size: 13 residues. From germline, CDR1 is EGSTGY and CDR2 YDSYTSSV. The CDR3 DNA is TGTGCCACCTGGGACAGGGGTTATTATAAGAACCTCTTT. Translating it yields CATWDRGYYKNLF.

This clone is labeled as large. The gene calls are TRGV5 and TRGJP2. The germline gives CDR1 VINAFY, CDR2 YDVSNSKD. The V gene end was trimmed by 3 bases and the J gene end by 2 bases; junction bases not matched to a gene: 3. The CDR3 contains 14 residues. In DNA, the CDR3 is TGTGCCACCTGGGACGGCAGTAGTGATTGGATCAAGACGTTT. It yields the protein CATWDGSSDWIKTF.

The rearrangement joins TRGV5 to TRGJP2. The CDR3 loop spans 15 amino acids. CDR1 is VINAFY and CDR2 is YDVSNSKD in the germline V gene. With 0 bases clipped from V and 3 bases from J, the junction kept 4 bases outside the gene matches. The CDR3 bases are TGTGCCACCTGGGACAGGCGGGGTAGTGATTGGATCAAGACGTTT. Encoded protein: CATWDRRGSDWIKTF.

Concerning this clone: The sample has other DNA sequences that encode this CDR3 too. This chain connects TRGV9 to TRGJ1 or TRGJ2. This CDR3 has 14 residues. Per the germline V gene, CDR1 is GITISATS and CDR2 is ISYDGTV (reference sequence). V shed 0 bases and J 2 bases; nucleotides not matched to a gene: 4. For the CDR3, the DNA is TGTGCCTTGTGGGAGGTGCGAGATTATTATAAGAAACTCTTT. Translating it yields CALWEVRDYYKKLF.

This clone ranks as medium-sized. V and J are TRGV1 and TRGJP. TRGV1 is an ORF, and what it does is uncertain. The CDR3 consists of 18 residues. Losses at the gene ends were 0 bases for V and 3 bases for J; bases not matched to a gene: 5. CDR3 in amino acids: CATWDRPEQELGKKIKVF. As DNA, the CDR3 is TGTGCCACCTGGGACAGGCCGGAGCAAGAGTTGGGCAAAAAAATCAAGGTATTT.

This clone showed up just a few times. This chain links TRGV2 with TRGJ1 or TRGJ2. The V and J ends lost 0 bases and 7 bases, in that order; junction bases with no gene match: 6. Germline CDR1 EGSNGY, CDR2 YDSYNSKV. This CDR3 spans 13 amino acids. This CDR3 reads CATWDGEPYKKLF. The CDR3 region has the DNA TGTGCCACCTGGGACGGGGAACCGTATAAGAAACTCTTT.

This clone was counted a few times. The chain is built from TRGV4 and TRGJ1 or TRGJ2. Trimming took 0 bases from V and 6 from J; bases not matched to a gene: 5. Germline V gene data show CDR1 as EGSTGY and CDR2 as YDSYTSSV. This CDR3 comprises 13 residues. CDR3 amino acids: CATWDGLRYKKLF. The CDR3 DNA reads as TGTGCCACCTGGGATGGGCTTCGTTATAAGAAACTCTTT.

This clone was counted a few times. J is TRGJ1 or TRGJ2 and V is TRGV4. Germline-derived CDR1 and CDR2 are EGSTGY and YDSYTSSV. The CDR3 has 11 residues. Losses at the gene ends were 2 bases for V and 9 bases for J; bases not matched to a gene: 4. CDR3 loop: CATWDDRKKLF. CDR3 in DNA: TGTGCCACCTGGGATGACCGTAAGAAACTCTTT.

In its sample, this clone was seen a few times. This chain joins TRGV5 and TRGJ1 or TRGJ2. V was pared by 4 bases and J by 4 bases, with 16 bases of the junction left unmatched. CDR3 length: 16 amino acids. CDR1 is VINAFY and CDR2 is YDVSNSKD in the germline V gene. The CDR3 region is CATWEPPPTEYYKKLF. In DNA form, the CDR3 reads TGTGCCACCTGGGAGCCACCCCCGACGGAATATTATAAGAAACTCTTT.

This clone was counted a few times. The V gene is TRGV4, the J gene TRGJ1 or TRGJ2. With 5 bases clipped from V and 3 bases from J, the junction kept 13 bases outside the gene matches. Germline values: CDR1 EGSTGY, CDR2 YDSYTSSV. The CDR3 loop spans 15 amino acids. The CDR3: CATWVPWHLYYKKLF. The CDR3, as DNA: TGTGCCACCTGGGTCCCCTGGCATCTTTATTATAAGAAACTCTTT.

The chain carries TRGV5 and TRGJ1 or TRGJ2. The V gene end was trimmed by 0 bases and the J gene end by 7 bases; junction bases not matched to a gene: 12. Germline CDR1 is VINAFY and CDR2 is YDVSNSKD. The CDR3 runs 15 residues. CDR3 sequence reads: CATWDRRELRYKKLF. The DNA for the CDR3 is TGTGCCACCTGGGACAGGCGGGAGTTGAGGTATAAGAAACTCTTT.

This sequence joins TRGV3 and TRGJ1 or TRGJ2. The germline CDR1 and CDR2 sequences are VTNTFY and YDVSTARD (reference sequence). This CDR3 region has 14 residues. J gave up 7 bases and V 0 bases, and 9 bases lay outside the gene matches. Written as DNA, the CDR3 is TGTGCCACCTGGGACAGGCATGTGTTGTATAAGAAACTCTTT. Protein: CATWDRHVLYKKLF.

By share, this clone ranks as medium-sized (0.01 to 0.1%). The chain recombines TRGV2 with TRGJP2. CDR3 length equals 15 residues. Per the germline V gene, CDR1 is EGSNGY and CDR2 is YDSYNSKV. V lost 0 bases, J lost 6 bases, and 7 bases stayed unmatched. The CDR3 sequence is CATWDGPRRDWIKTF. The CDR3 nucleotides read TGTGCCACCTGGGACGGGCCTCGCCGTGATTGGATCAAGACGTTT.